Shown below are 6 T cell receptor beta chains from a single sample sequenced in a study of cytomegalovirus exposure and HLA in healthy donors. The PCR contained 60 Vbeta and 13 Jbeta primers. Profiling relied on immunoSEQ multiplex PCR, and the TCRdb table lists in-frame clones only, not all of them. Seen here are over 200,000 clones, 77% observed once, and the top ten hold around 2.9%. Sequenced sample: PBMCs. The receptors here all came from a woman in her sixties or seventies in good health and CMV-seropositive.

This chain joins TRBV5-1 and TRBJ1-1; D call uncertain. Germline V lookup: CDR1 SGHRS, CDR2 YFSETQ. The CDR3 sequence is 13 residues long. The V end lost 2 bases, the J end lost 5 bases, and 10 bases lay between the germline ends. The CDR3 sequence is CASSFLTGTEAFF. The CDR3 nucleotides are TGCGCCAGCAGCTTCTTAACGGGGACTGAAGCTTTCTTT.

The chain carries TRBV10-3 and TRBJ1-4; D is uncertain. Trimming shortened V by 3 bases and J by 4 bases, and 9 bases separated the two germline ends. The CDR3 runs 14 residues. The germline V gene encodes CDR1 ENHRY and CDR2 SYGVKD. CDR3 residues: CAISEQPLNEKLFF. The CDR3 bases are TGTGCCATCAGTGAACAGCCCCTTAATGAAAAACTGTTTTTT.

The gene calls are TRBV4-3 and TRBJ2-3, with 8 bases that match TRBD2. Germline CDR1 LGHNA, CDR2 YSLEER. This CDR3 spans 16 amino acids. V was clipped by 0 bases and J by 5 bases; unmatched bases: 7. CDR3 sequence: CASSQDPRGVQDTQYF. Here the CDR3 DNA reads TGCGCCAGCAGCCAAGACCCGCGGGGGGTTCAAGATACGCAGTATTTT.

This clone was observed once. The chain is built from TRBV20-1 and TRBJ2-1; 7 positions match TRBD1. Germline CDR1 DFQATT, CDR2 SNEGSKA (reference sequence). The J segment lost 9 bases and the V segment lost 7 bases, leaving 3 bases of the junction unmatched. This CDR3 spans 10 amino acids. The CDR3 DNA reads as TGCAGTGTCAACAGGGGTGAGCAGTTCTTC. As protein: CSVNRGEQFF.

The chain recombines TRBV5-8 with TRBJ2-5; TRBD1 is a possible D gene (6 bases). Trimming took 2 bases from V and 5 from J, leaving 16 bases between them. Germline assignment: CDR1 SGHTS and CDR2 YDEGEE. The CDR3 consists of 15 residues. The DNA of the CDR3 is TGTGCCAGCAGCTTCCTCAGGGGCAGTTTGGAGACCCAGTACTTC. It translates to CASSFLRGSLETQYF.

This sequence joins TRBV7-2 and TRBJ2-3; 7 bases line up with TRBD2. Germline V gene sequence: CDR1 SGHTA, CDR2 FQGNSA. This CDR3 is built from 15 residues. V was clipped by 1 base and J by 5 bases; unmatched bases: 6. The CDR3 region has the DNA TGTGCCAGCAGCTTAGTGGGAGGGGCGGGAGATACGCAGTATTTT. Translating gives CASSLVGGAGDTQYF.